The entry below describes one T cell receptor (beta chain). This specimen comes from a study of blood T cell repertoires in COVID-19. Looking at the study overall: Researchers got acute and convalescent COVID-19 samples from the United States, Italy and Spain. PBMCs, B-cell-depleted T cells, or T cells were the source of the cDNA or gDNA that made up the material.

The germline V gene encodes CDR1 SGHTA and CDR2 FQGNSA. V shed 5 bases, J shed 7 bases, and the junction held 12 bases outside the gene matches. The CDR3 has 18 residues. TCRdb's copy holds only in-frame clones and misses some; the assay was immunoSEQ multiplex PCR. The data show approximately 300,000 clones, more than 75% seen once. The TCR was taken from a woman under 30 who had recovered from COVID-19. The chain employs TRBV7-2 and TRBJ2-1; 15 positions agree with TRBD2. Sequenced material: PBMCs or T cells enriched from blood (not recorded which). The CDR3 reads CASSIRTSGRAFINEQFF. CDR3 sequence (DNA): TGTGCCAGCAGCATTAGGACTAGCGGGAGGGCCTTTATAAATGAGCAGTTCTTC.